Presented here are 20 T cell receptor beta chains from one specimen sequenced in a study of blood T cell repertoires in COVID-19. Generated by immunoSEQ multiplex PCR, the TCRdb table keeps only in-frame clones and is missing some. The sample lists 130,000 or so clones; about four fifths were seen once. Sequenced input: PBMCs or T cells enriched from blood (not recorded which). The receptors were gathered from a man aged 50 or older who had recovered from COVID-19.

CDR3 amino acids: CASSLDSYSPLHF. The CDR3, as DNA: TGTGCCAGCAGCTTAGACAGTTATTCACCCCTCCACTTT. The V call is TRBV7-9, the J call TRBJ1-6; no definite D call. V shed 1 base and J shed 8 bases, with 6 bases lying between them. The CDR3 spans 13 residues. CDR1 is SEHNR, CDR2 FQNEAQ, per germline (reference sequence).

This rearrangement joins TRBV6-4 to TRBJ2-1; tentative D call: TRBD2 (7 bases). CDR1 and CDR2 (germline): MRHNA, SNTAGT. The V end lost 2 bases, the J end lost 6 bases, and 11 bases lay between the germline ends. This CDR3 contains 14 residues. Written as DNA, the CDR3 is TGTGCCAGCAGTGACGAGGGGGGGCCCAATGAGCAGTTCTTC. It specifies CASSDEGGPNEQFF.

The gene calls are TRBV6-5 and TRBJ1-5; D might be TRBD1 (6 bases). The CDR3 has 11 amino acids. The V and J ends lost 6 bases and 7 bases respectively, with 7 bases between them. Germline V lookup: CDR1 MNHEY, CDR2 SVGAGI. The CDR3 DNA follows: TGTGCCAGCAGAGACAGGCAGCCCCAGCATTTT. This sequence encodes CASRDRQPQHF.

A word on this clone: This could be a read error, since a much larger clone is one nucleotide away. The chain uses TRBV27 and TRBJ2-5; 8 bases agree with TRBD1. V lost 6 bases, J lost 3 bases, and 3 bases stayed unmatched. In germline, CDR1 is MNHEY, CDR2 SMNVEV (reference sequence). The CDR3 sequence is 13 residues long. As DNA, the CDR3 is TGTGCCAGCAGCCGGGACAGGAAAGAGACCCAGTACTTC. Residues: CASSRDRKETQYF.

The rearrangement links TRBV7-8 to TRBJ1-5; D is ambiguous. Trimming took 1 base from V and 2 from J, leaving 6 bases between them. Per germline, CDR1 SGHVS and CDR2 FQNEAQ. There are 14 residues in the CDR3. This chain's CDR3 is CASSLDRGNQPQHF. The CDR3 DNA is TGTGCCAGCAGCTTAGATCGGGGCAATCAGCCCCAGCATTTT.

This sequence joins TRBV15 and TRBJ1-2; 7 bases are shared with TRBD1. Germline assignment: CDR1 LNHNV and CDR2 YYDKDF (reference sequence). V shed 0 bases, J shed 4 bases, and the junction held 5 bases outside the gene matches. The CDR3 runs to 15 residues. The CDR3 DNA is TGTGCCACCAGCAGAGAGACAGGGCCCAGCTATGGCTACACCTTC. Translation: CATSRETGPSYGYTF.

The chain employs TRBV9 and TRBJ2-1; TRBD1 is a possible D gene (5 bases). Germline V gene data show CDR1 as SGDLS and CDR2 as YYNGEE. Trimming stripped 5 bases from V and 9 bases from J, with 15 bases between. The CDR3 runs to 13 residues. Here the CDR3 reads CASSEVQGGEQFF. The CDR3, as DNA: TGTGCCAGCAGTGAGGTCCAGGGTGGTGAGCAGTTCTTC.

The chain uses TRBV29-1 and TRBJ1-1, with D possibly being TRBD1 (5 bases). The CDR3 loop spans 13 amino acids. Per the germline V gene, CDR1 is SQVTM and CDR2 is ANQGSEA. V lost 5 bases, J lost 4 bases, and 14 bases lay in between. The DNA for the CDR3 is TGCAGCGTTCGGGTAGTCGGGGGCACTGAAGCTTTCTTT. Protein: CSVRVVGGTEAFF.

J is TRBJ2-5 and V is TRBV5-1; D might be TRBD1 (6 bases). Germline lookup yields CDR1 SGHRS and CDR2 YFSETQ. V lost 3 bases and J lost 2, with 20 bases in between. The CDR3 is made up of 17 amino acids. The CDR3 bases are TGCGCCAGCAGCTCCCGAAGCCAAACAGGGAAACAAGAGACCCAGTACTTC. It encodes CASSSRSQTGKQETQYF.

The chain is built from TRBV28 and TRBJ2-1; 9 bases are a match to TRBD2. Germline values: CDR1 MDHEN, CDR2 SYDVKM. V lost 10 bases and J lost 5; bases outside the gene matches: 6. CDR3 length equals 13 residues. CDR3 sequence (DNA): TGTGCCATTAGCGGGGGCCCTAACAATGAGCAGTTCTTC. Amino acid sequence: CAISGGPNNEQFF. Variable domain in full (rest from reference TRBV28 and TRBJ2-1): DVKVTQSSRYLVKRTGEKVFLECVQDMDHENMFWYRQDPGLGLRLIYFSYDVKMKEKGDIPEGYSVSREKKERFSLILESASTNQTSMYLCAISGGPNNEQFFGPGTRLTVL.

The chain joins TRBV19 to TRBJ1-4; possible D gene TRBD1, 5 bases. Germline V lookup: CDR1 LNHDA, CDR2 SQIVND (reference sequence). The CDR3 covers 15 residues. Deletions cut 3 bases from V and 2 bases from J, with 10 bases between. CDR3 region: CASSIQTVTNEKLFF. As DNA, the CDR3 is TGTGCCAGTAGTATCCAGACAGTCACTAATGAAAAACTGTTTTTT.

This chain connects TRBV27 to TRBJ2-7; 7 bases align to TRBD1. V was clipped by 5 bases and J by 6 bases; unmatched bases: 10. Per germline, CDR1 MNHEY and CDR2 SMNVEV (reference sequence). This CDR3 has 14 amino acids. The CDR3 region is CASSPSQGVVEQYF. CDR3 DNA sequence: TGTGCCAGCAGTCCCAGCCAGGGGGTTGTCGAGCAGTACTTC.

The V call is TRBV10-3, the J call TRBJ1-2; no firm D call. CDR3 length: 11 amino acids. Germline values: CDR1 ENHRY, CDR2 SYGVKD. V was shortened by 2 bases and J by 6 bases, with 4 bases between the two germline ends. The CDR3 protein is CAISEPDGYTF. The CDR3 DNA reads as TGTGCCATCAGTGAGCCAGATGGCTACACCTTC.

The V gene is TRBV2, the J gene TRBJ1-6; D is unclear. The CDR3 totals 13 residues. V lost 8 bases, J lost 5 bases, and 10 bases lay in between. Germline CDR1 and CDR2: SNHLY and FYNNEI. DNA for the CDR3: TGTGCCAGCGTTACCGGGAATAATTCACCCCTCCACTTT. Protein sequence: CASVTGNNSPLHF.

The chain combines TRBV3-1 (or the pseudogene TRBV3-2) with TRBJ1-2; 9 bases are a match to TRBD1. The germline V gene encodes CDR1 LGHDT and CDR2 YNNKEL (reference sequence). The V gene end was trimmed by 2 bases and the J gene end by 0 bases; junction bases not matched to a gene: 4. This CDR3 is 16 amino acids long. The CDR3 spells CASSQPGQGTNYGYTF. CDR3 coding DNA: TGTGCCAGCAGCCAACCCGGACAGGGGACTAACTATGGCTACACCTTC.

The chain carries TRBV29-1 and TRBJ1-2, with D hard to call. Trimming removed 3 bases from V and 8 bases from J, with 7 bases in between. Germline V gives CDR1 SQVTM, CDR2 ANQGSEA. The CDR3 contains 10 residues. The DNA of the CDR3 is TGCAGCGTTGATTCAGGCGGCTACACCTTC. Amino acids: CSVDSGGYTF.

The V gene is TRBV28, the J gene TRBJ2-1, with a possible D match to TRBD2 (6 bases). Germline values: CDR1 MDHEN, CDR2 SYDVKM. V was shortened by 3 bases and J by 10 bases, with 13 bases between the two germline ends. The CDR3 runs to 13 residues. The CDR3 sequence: CASSFGGRREQFF. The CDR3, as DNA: TGTGCCAGCAGTTTTGGAGGGCGTAGGGAGCAGTTCTTC.

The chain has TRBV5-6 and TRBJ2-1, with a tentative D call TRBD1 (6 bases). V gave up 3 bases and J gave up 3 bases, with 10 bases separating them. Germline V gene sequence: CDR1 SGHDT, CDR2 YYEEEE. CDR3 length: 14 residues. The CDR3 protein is CASSYPDSYNEQFF. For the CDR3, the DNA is TGTGCCAGCAGCTACCCGGACAGCTACAATGAGCAGTTCTTC.

CDR3 sequence: CASIGQGNTIYF. DNA for the CDR3: TGTGCCAGCATAGGACAGGGAAACACCATATATTTT. V and J are TRBV6-5 and TRBJ1-3, with D maybe TRBD1 (6 bases). Germline loops: CDR1 MNHEY, CDR2 SVGAGI. V lost 7 bases, J lost 4 bases, and 8 bases lay in between. CDR3 length: 12 amino acids.

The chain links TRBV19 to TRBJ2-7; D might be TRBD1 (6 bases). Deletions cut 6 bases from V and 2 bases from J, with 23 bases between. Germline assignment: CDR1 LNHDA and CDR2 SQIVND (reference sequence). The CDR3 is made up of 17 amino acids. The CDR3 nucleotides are TGTGCCAGTAGCAGCAGGCTTGGACAGTATTTAACCTACGAGCAGTACTTC. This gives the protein CASSSRLGQYLTYEQYF.